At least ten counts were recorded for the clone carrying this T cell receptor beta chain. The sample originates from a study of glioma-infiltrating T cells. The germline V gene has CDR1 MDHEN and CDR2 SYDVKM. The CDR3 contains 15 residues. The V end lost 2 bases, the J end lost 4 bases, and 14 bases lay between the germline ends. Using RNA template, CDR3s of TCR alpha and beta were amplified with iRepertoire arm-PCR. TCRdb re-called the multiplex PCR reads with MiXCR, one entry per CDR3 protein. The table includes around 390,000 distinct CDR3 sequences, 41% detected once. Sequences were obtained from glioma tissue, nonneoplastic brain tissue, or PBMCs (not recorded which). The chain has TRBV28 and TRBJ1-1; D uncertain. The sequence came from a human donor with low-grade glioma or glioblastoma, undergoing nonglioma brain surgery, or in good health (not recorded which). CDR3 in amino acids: CASSLDPGWGTEAFF. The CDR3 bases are TGTGCCAGCAGTTTAGATCCGGGCTGGGGCACTGAAGCTTTCTTT. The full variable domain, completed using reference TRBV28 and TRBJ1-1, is DVKVTQSSRYLVKRTGEKVFLECVQDMDHENMFWYRQDPGLGLRLIYFSYDVKMKEKGDIPEGYSVSREKKERFSLILESASTNQTSMYLCASSLDPGWGTEAFFGQGTRLTVV.